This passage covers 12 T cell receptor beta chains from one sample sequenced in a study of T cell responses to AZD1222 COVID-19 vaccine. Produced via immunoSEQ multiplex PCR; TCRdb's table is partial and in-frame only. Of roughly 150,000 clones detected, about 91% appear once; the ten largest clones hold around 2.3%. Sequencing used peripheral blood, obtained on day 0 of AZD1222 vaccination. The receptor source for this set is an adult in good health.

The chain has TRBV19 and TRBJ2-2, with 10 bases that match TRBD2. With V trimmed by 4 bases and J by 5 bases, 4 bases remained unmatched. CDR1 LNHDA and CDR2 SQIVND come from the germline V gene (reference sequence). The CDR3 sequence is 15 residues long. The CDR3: CASSTSGSETGELFF. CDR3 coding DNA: TGTGCCAGTAGTACTAGCGGGAGTGAAACCGGGGAGCTGTTTTTT.

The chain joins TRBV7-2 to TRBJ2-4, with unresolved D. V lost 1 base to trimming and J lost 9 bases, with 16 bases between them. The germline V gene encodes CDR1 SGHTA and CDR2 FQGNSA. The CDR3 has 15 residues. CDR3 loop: CASSLEGPPAGIQYF. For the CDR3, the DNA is TGTGCCAGCAGCTTAGAGGGCCCCCCCGCAGGCATTCAGTACTTC.

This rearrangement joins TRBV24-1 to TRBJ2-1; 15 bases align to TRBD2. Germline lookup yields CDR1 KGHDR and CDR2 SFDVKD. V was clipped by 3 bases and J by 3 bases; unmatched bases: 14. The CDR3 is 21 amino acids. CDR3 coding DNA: TGTGCCACCAGTGATGCCCAACTCGGACTAGCGGGAGGGCCCAACTACAATGAGCAGTTCTTC. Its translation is CATSDAQLGLAGGPNYNEQFF.

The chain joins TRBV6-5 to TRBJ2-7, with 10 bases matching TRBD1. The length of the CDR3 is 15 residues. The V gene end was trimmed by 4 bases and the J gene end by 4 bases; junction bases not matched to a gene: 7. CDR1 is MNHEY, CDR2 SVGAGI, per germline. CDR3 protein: CASSSSGTGAYEQYF. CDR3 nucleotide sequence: TGTGCCAGCAGTTCCTCCGGGACAGGGGCTTACGAGCAGTACTTC.

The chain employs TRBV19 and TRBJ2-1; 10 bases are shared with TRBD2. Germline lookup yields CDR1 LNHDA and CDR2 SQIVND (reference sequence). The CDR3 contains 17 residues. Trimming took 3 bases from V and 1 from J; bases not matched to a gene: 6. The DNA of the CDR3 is TGTGCCAGTAGTATGTCAAGCGGGAGGGGGTCCTACAATGAGCAGTTCTTC. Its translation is CASSMSSGRGSYNEQFF.

CDR3 protein: CASKFDRASNYGYTF. DNA for the CDR3: TGTGCCAGCAAATTCGACAGGGCTTCTAACTATGGCTACACCTTC. The rearrangement links TRBV5-4 to TRBJ1-2; 7 positions match TRBD1. The length of the CDR3 is 15 residues. CDR1 is SGHNT and CDR2 is YYREEE in the germline V gene (reference sequence). Germline trimming cut 6 bases from V and 0 bases from J; bases unmatched to any gene: 8.

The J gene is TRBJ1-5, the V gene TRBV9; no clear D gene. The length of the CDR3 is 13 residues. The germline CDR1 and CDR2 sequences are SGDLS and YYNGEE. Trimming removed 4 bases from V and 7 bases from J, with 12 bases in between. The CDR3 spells CASSTAAGQPQHF. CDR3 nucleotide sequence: TGTGCCAGCAGCACCGCTGCCGGGCAGCCCCAGCATTTT.

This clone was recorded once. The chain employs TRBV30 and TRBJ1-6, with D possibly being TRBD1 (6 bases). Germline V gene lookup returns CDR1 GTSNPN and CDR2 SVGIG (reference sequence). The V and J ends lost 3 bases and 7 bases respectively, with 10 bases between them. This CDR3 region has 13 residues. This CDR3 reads CAWRDSHNSPLHF. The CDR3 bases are TGTGCCTGGAGGGACAGCCACAATTCACCCCTCCACTTT.

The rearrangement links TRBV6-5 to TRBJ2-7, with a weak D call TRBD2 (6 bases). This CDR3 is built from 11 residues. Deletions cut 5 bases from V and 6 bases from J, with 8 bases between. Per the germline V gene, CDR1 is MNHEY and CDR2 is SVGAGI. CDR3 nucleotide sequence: TGTGCCAGCAGTCAGGGAGGCGAGCAGTACTTC. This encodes CASSQGGEQYF.

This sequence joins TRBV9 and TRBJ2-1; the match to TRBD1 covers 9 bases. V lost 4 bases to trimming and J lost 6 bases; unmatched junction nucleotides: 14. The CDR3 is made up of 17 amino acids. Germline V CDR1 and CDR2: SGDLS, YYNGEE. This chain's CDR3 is CASSPRPGTGTPNEQFF. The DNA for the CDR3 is TGTGCCAGCAGCCCACGTCCCGGGACAGGGACGCCCAATGAGCAGTTCTTC.

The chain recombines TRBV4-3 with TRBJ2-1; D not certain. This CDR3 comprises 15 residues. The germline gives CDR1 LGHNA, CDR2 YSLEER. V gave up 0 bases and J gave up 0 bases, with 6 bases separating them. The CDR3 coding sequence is TGCGCCAGCAGCCAAGAGATGGCCTCCTACAATGAGCAGTTCTTC. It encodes CASSQEMASYNEQFF.

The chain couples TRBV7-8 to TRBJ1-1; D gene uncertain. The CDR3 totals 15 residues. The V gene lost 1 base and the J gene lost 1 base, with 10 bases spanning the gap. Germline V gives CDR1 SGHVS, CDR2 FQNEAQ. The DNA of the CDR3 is TGTGCCAGCAGCTTAGTAAGCTTACCGAACACTGAAGCTTTCTTT. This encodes CASSLVSLPNTEAFF.